This T cell receptor (beta chain) comes out of a study of T cell repertoires in cytomegalovirus infection. Across the study: Matching HLA type, along with CMV infection, was indicated by public TCR beta signatures.

Broader study findings: Ex vivo responses were dominated by HLA-C-restricted CMV-specific TCR beta clonotypes. Totalled public TCR beta family frequency picked out people who carried CMV plus the relevant HLA.

The CDR3 contains 17 residues. Trimming took off 6 bases at V and 0 bases at J, with 20 bases between the two ends. Per the germline V gene, CDR1 is MNHEY and CDR2 is SVGAGI. A few counts support this clonotype. Its antigen is currently unknown. TCRdb analysed the reads with MiXCR anew, one entry per CDR3 protein. The table shows more than 400,000 distinct CDR3 sequences, with about 26% occurring only once. The sample taken for sequencing was PBMCs. The chain uses TRBV6-5 and TRBJ2-5; D is possibly TRBD1 or TRBD2 (5 bases each). This receptor was identified in a human donor in good health (CMV status not recorded). Some clones in this sample may be carry-over from other donors' samples. The CDR3 DNA reads TGTGCCAGCAGCCACGGACTGTCCGGGGCGGACCAAGAGACCCAGTACTTC. It translates to CASSHGLSGADQETQYF.